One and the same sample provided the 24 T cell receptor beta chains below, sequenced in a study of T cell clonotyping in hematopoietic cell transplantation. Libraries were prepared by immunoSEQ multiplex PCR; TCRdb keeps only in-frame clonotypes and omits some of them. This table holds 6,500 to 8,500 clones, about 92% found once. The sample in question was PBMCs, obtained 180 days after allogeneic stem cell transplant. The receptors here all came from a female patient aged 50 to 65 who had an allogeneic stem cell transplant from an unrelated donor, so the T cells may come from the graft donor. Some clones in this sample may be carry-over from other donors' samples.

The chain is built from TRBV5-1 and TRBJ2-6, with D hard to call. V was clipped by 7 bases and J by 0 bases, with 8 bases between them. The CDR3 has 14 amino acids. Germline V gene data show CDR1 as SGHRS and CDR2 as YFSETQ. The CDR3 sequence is CASFPDSGANVLTF. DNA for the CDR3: TGCGCCAGCTTCCCGGACTCTGGGGCCAACGTCCTGACTTTC.

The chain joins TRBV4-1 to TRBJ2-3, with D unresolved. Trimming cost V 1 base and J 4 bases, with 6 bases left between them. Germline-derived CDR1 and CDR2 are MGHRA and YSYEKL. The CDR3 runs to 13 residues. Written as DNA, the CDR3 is TGCGCCAGCAGCCAAGGTTCGGCAGATACGCAGTATTTT. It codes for CASSQGSADTQYF.

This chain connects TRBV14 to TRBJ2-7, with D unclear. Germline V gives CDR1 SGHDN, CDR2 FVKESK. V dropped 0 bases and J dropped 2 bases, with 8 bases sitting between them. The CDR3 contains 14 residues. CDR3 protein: CASSQEDRAYEQYV. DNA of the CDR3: TGTGCCAGCAGCCAAGAGGATAGGGCCTACGAGCAGTACGTC.

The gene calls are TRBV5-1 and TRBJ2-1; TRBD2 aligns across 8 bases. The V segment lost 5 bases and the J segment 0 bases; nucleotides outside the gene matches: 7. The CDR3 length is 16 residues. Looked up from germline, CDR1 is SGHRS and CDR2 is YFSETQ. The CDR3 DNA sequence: TGCGCCAGCAGACCCATCAGCGGGAGCTCCTACAATGAGCAGTTCTTC. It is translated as CASRPISGSSYNEQFF.

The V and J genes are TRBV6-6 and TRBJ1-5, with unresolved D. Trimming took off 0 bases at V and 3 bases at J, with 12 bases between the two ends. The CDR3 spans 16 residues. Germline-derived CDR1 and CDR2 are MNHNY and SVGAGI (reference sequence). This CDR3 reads CASSYSEAGYNQPQHF. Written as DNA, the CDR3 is TGTGCCAGCAGTTACTCAGAGGCAGGATACAATCAGCCCCAGCATTTT.

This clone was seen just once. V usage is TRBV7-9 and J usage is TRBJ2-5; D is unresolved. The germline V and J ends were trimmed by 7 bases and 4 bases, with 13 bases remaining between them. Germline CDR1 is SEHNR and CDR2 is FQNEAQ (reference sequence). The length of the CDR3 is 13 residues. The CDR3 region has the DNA TGTGCCAGCATAGATACCGGGCCAGAGACCCAGTACTTC. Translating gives CASIDTGPETQYF.

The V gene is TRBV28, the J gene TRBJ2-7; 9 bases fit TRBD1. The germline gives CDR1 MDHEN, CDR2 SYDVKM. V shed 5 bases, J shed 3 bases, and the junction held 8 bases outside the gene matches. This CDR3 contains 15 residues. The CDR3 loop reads CASSPTRQGVYEQYF. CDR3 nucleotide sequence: TGTGCCAGCAGTCCTACCAGACAGGGGGTCTACGAGCAGTACTTC. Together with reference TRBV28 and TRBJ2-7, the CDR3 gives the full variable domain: DVKVTQSSRYLVKRTGEKVFLECVQDMDHENMFWYRQDPGLGLRLIYFSYDVKMKEKGDIPEGYSVSREKKERFSLILESASTNQTSMYLCASSPTRQGVYEQYFGPGTRLTVT.

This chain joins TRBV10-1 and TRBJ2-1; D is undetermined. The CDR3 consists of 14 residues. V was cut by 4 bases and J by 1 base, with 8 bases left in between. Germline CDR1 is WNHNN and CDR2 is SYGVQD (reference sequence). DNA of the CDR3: TGCGCCAGCAGTGTAAGACGGTCCTACAATGAGCAGTTCTTC. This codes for CASSVRRSYNEQFF.

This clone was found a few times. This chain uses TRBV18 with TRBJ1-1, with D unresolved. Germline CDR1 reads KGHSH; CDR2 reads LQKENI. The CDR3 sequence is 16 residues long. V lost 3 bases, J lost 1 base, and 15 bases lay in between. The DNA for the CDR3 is TGTGCCAGCTCACCCGAGATCGCCTCACCGAACACTGAAGCTTTCTTT. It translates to CASSPEIASPNTEAFF.

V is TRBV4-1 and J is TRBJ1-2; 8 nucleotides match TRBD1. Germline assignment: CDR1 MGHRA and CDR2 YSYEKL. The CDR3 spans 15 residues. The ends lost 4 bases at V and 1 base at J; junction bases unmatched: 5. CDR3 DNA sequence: TGCGCCAGCAGCCTGGGGGACAGGAGTAACTATGGCTACACCTTC. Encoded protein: CASSLGDRSNYGYTF.

The CDR3, as DNA: TGTGCCAGCAGTGACCGGGAAGGTCATCAGCCCCAGCATTTT. Encoded protein: CASSDREGHQPQHF. This rearrangement joins TRBV6-1 to TRBJ1-5; D not resolved. The germline gives CDR1 MNHNS, CDR2 SASEGT. The CDR3 is 14 residues long. V was trimmed by 3 bases and J by 5 bases, leaving 11 bases between them.

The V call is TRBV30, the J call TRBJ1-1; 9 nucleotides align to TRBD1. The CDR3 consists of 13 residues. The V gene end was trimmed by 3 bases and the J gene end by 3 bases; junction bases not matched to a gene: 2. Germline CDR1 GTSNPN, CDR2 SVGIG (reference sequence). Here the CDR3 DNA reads TGTGCCTGGAGGGGACAGGGTTACACTGAAGCTTTCTTT. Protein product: CAWRGQGYTEAFF.

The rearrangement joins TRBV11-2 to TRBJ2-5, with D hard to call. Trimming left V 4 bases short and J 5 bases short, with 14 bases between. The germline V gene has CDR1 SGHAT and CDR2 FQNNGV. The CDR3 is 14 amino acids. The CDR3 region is CASSSLNGAETQYF. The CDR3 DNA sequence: TGTGCCAGCAGCTCCCTGAATGGTGCGGAGACCCAGTACTTC.

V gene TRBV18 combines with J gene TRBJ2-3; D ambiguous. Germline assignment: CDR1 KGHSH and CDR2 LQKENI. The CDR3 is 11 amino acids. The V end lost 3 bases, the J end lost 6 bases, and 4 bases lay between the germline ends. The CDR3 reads CASSPRDTQYF. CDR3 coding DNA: TGTGCCAGCTCACCTCGCGATACGCAGTATTTT.

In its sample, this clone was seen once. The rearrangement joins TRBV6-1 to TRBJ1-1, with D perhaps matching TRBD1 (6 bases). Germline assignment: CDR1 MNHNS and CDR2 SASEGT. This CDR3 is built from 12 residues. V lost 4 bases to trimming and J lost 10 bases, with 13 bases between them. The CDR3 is CASSVGGRAAFF. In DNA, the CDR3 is TGTGCCAGCAGTGTTGGGGGGCGCGCAGCTTTCTTT.

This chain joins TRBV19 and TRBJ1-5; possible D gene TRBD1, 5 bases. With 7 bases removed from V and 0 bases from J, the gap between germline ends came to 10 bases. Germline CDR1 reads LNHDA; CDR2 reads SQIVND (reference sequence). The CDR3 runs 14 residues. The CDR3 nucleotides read TGTGCCAGTAAGACAGCATATAGCAATCAGCCCCAGCATTTT. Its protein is CASKTAYSNQPQHF. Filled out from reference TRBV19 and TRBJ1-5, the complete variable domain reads DGGITQSPKYLFRKEGQNVTLSCEQNLNHDAMYWYRQDPGQGLRLIYYSQIVNDFQKGDIAEGYSVSREKKESFPLTVTSAQKNPTAFYLCASKTAYSNQPQHFGDGTRLSIL.

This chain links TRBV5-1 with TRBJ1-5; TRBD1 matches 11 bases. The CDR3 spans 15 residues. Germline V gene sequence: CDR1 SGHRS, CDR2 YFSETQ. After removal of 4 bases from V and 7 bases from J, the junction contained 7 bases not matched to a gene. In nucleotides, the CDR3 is TGCGCCAGCAGCATGGGACAGGGGGAAGGACAGCCCCAGCATTTT. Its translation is CASSMGQGEGQPQHF.

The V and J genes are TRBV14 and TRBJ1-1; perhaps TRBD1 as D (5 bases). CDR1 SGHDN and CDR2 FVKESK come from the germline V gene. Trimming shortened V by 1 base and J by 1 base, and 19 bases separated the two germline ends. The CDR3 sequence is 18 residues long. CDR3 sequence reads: CASSQVGAGGRKNTEAFF. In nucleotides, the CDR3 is TGTGCCAGCAGCCAAGTAGGTGCCGGGGGAAGAAAGAACACTGAAGCTTTCTTT.

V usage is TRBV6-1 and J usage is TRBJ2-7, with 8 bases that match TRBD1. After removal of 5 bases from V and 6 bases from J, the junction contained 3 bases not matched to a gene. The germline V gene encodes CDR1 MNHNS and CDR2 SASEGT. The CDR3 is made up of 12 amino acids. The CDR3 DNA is TGTGCCAGCAGTAGACAGGGGTCCGAGCAGTACGTC. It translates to CASSRQGSEQYV.

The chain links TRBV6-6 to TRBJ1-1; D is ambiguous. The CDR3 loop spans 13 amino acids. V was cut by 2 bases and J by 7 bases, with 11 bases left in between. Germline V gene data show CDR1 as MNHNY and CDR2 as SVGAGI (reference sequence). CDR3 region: CASSYGGYGEAFF. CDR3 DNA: TGTGCCAGCAGTTACGGCGGTTACGGTGAAGCTTTCTTT.

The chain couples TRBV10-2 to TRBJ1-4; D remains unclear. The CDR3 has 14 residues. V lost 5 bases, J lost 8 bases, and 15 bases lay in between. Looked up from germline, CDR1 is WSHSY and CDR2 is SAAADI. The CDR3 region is CASSSTPRAEKLFF. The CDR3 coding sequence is TGCGCCAGCAGTTCGACTCCGCGAGCGGAAAAACTGTTTTTT.

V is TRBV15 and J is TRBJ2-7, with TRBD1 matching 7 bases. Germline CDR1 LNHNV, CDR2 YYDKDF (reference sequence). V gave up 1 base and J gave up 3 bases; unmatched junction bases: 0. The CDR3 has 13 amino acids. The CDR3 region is CATSRGTGYEQYV. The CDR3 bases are TGTGCCACCAGCAGAGGGACAGGCTACGAGCAGTACGTC.

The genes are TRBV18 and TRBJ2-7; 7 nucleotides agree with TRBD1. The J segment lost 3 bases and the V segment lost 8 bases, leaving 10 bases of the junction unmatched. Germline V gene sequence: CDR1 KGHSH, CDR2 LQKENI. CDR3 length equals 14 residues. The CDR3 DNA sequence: TGTGCCAGCGAGGGACAGACCCCGGGCTACGAGCAGTACTTC. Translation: CASEGQTPGYEQYF.

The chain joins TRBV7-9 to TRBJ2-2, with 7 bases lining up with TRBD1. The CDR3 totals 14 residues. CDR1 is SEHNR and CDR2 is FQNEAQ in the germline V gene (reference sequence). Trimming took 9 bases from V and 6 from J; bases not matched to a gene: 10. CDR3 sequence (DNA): TGTGCCAGTGACGACAGGGTAGAGGCCGGGGAGCTGTTTTTT. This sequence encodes CASDDRVEAGELFF.